The rows below give T cell receptor beta chains drawn from one sample of a study of blood T cell repertoires in COVID-19. Repertoires were generated with immunoSEQ multiplex PCR, while TCRdb's copy carries only in-frame clones and drops some. The sample holds more than 200,000 clones, approximately 80% seen once. The source material was peripheral blood. The receptor source for this set is a woman in her forties with active or convalescent COVID-19. Each CDR3 is given with its conserved first and last residue. D genes are given only for firm matches. Clone size appears in some rows only: once, few, many, or a class for an expanded clone.

TRBV3-1/TRBV3-2	-	-	TRBJ2-2	CASSRLPDTGELFF	TGTGCCAGCAGCCGCCTTCCGGACACCGGGGAGCTGTTTTTT
TRBV3-1/TRBV3-2	-	TRBD1	TRBJ1-4	CASSPRQGGWGKNEKLFF	TGTGCCAGCAGCCCTCGACAGGGTGGGTGGGGGAAAAATGAAAAACTGTTTTTT
TRBV10-3	-	-	TRBJ1-1	CATNYREANTEAFF	TGTGCCACAAATTACAGGGAAGCGAACACTGAAGCTTTCTTT
TRBV21-1	-	-	TRBJ1-6	CASIRTGLESPLHF	TGTGCCAGCATCCGGACAGGGCTGGAATCACCCCTCCACTTT
TRBV19	-	TRBD1	TRBJ1-1	CASSIQGARTEAFF	TGTGCCAGTAGTATTCAGGGGGCTCGAACTGAAGCTTTCTTT
TRBV28	-	TRBD1	TRBJ2-7	CASRGQGVYEQYF	TGTGCCAGCAGGGGACAGGGGGTCTACGAGCAGTACTTC
TRBV11-2	-	-	TRBJ2-7	CASSLRSSYEQYF	TGTGCCAGCAGCCTCAGAAGCTCCTACGAGCAGTACTTC
TRBV15	-	-	TRBJ1-3	CATSRGGTGNTIYF	TGTGCCACCAGCAGGGGCGGGACTGGAAACACCATATATTTT
TRBV18	-	-	TRBJ1-4	CASSPGSTNEKLFF	TGTGCCAGCTCACCGGGCAGCACTAATGAAAAACTGTTTTTT
TRBV15	-	-	TRBJ1-2	CATSRSRDIPGYTF	TGTGCCACCAGCAGATCCCGGGACATACCTGGCTACACCTTC
TRBV28	-	TRBD1	TRBJ1-5	CASSAMTGGLQPQHF	TGTGCCAGCAGTGCCATGACAGGGGGCCTTCAGCCCCAGCATTTT
TRBV5-4	-	-	TRBJ2-3	CASSGGGGPDTQYF	TGTGCCAGCAGCGGGGGGGGCGGGCCAGATACGCAGTATTTT
TRBV9	-	-	TRBJ1-1	CASSVLGGNTEAFF	TGTGCCAGCAGCGTTTTGGGGGGGAACACTGAAGCTTTCTTT
TRBV7-6	-	TRBD2	TRBJ2-3	CASSLDSGRDTDTQYF	TGTGCCAGCAGCTTAGACTCGGGGAGGGACACAGATACGCAGTATTTT
TRBV18	-	-	TRBJ2-2	CASSPLGGAAGELFF	TGTGCCAGCTCACCCCTCGGAGGGGCGGCCGGGGAGCTGTTTTTT
TRBV5-4	-	-	TRBJ1-2	CASSLQGSYGYTF	TGTGCCAGCAGCTTGCAGGGGAGCTATGGCTACACCTTC
TRBV25-1	few	TRBD1	TRBJ1-2	CASTGTGVSDYGYTF	TGTGCCAGTACCGGGACAGGAGTAAGTGACTATGGCTACACCTTC
TRBV19	few	TRBD1	TRBJ2-7	CASSIDFDRAYEQYF	TGTGCCAGTAGTATAGATTTCGACAGGGCCTACGAGCAGTACTTC
TRBV10-3	-	-	TRBJ2-2	CAISEKGDIGELFF	TGTGCCATCAGTGAGAAGGGGGATATCGGGGAGCTGTTTTTT
TRBV19	-	-	TRBJ1-1	CASSIAGKTEAFF	TGTGCCAGTAGTATTGCAGGGAAGACTGAAGCTTTCTTT
TRBV19	few	-	TRBJ1-6	CASSEDNKNSPLHF	TGTGCCAGTAGCGAGGACAATAAGAATTCACCCCTCCACTTT
TRBV30	-	TRBD2	TRBJ2-3	CAWSRTSGGATQYF	TGTGCCTGGAGTAGGACTAGCGGGGGGGCCACGCAGTATTTT
TRBV7-9	-	-	TRBJ1-2	CASSLTEGYTF	TGTGCCAGCAGCTTGACGGAGGGCTACACCTTC
TRBV9	-	-	TRBJ1-2	CASSVGGSFNPGYGYTF	TGTGCCAGCAGCGTAGGGGGCAGCTTTAACCCAGGCTATGGCTACACCTTC
TRBV5-1	-	-	TRBJ1-4	CASSFTGNNEKLFF	TGCGCCAGCAGCTTTACAGGGAACAATGAAAAACTGTTTTTT
TRBV2	-	TRBD1	TRBJ1-6	CASIPSTGGSVGALHF	TGTGCCAGCATCCCCTCGACAGGGGGCTCGGTAGGGGCCCTCCACTTT
TRBV18	-	-	TRBJ1-4	CASSPTQDEKLFF	TGTGCCAGCTCACCAACCCAGGATGAAAAACTGTTTTTT
TRBV7-8	-	-	TRBJ1-1	CASSLSYTEAFF	TGTGCCAGCAGCCTGTCGTACACTGAAGCTTTCTTT
TRBV12-3/TRBV12-4	many	TRBD1	TRBJ1-2	CASSRDRVYGYTF	TGTGCCAGCAGTCGGGACAGGGTCTATGGCTACACCTTC
TRBV4-1	few	TRBD1	TRBJ1-3	CASSQEEGAVGNTIYF	TGCGCCAGCAGCCAAGAGGAGGGGGCGGTAGGAAACACCATATATTTT
TRBV5-6	-	-	TRBJ1-6	CASSEVRAKHLNSPLHF	TGTGCCAGCAGCGAAGTAAGAGCAAAGCACCTAAATTCACCCCTCCACTTT
TRBV12-3/TRBV12-4	-	-	TRBJ1-2	CASSGGANYGYTF	TGTGCCAGCTCCGGGGGGGCTAACTATGGCTACACCTTC
TRBV11-2	-	-	TRBJ2-1	CASEREFYNEQFF	TGTGCCAGCGAAAGAGAGTTTTACAATGAGCAGTTCTTC
TRBV9	-	TRBD2	TRBJ2-3	CASSPLAGADTQYF	TGTGCCAGCAGCCCCCTAGCGGGCGCAGATACGCAGTATTTT
TRBV11-2	-	-	TRBJ2-2	CASSSGIPGELFF	TGTGCCAGCAGCTCAGGGATTCCCGGGGAGCTGTTTTTT
TRBV21-1	-	-	TRBJ1-5	CASSKVAARGNQPQHF	TGTGCCAGCAGCAAAGTGGCCGCACGGGGCAATCAGCCCCAGCATTTT
TRBV29-1	-	TRBD2	TRBJ2-2	CSVTSGGAGGELFF	TGCAGCGTTACTAGCGGGGGGGCCGGCGGGGAGCTGTTTTTT
TRBV11-2	-	-	TRBJ1-3	CASSLYPTGSGGNTIYF	TGTGCCAGCAGCTTATACCCAACAGGGTCTGGTGGAAACACCATATATTTT
TRBV30	-	TRBD2	TRBJ2-7	CAWKGLLGTSGGALSYEQYF	TGTGCCTGGAAAGGACTGCTGGGGACTAGCGGGGGGGCCCTCTCCTACGAGCAGTACTTC
TRBV2	-	TRBD1	TRBJ2-1	CASSDTGVRYEQFF	TGTGCCAGCAGTGACACAGGGGTAAGGTATGAGCAGTTCTTC
TRBV5-1	-	-	TRBJ2-3	CASSLQGGHNTQYF	TGCGCCAGCAGCTTGCAGGGGGGCCATAATACGCAGTATTTT
TRBV27	-	-	TRBJ1-2	CASSFKGQYYGYTF	TGTGCCAGCAGTTTTAAGGGGCAATACTATGGCTACACCTTC
TRBV18	-	TRBD1	TRBJ1-1	CASSPQGAWATEAFF	TGTGCCAGCTCACCACAGGGGGCCTGGGCCACTGAAGCTTTCTTT
TRBV12-5	few	TRBD2	TRBJ2-4	CASGQGTSGGNIQYF	TGTGCTAGTGGTCAAGGGACTAGCGGAGGGAACATTCAGTACTTC
TRBV28	few	-	TRBJ1-2	CASSLNSYGYTF	TGTGCCAGCAGTTTAAATTCTTATGGCTACACCTTC
TRBV11-2	-	-	TRBJ1-2	CASSPPGMIYGYTF	TGTGCCAGCAGTCCCCCAGGGATGATCTATGGCTACACCTTC
TRBV27	-	TRBD1	TRBJ2-3	CASSLSGQTQYF	TGTGCCAGCAGTTTATCGGGACAGACGCAGTATTTT
TRBV28	-	-	TRBJ1-2	CASSFLAAAGYTF	TGTGCCAGCAGTTTTTTGGCGGCTGCTGGCTACACCTTC
TRBV28	once	TRBD1	TRBJ1-4	CASSPKRDRGRANEKLFF	TGTGCCAGCAGTCCGAAACGGGACAGGGGGCGGGCTAATGAAAAACTGTTTTTT
TRBV19	many	-	TRBJ1-5	CASRVGHDQPQHF	TGTGCCAGCCGGGTGGGGCACGATCAGCCCCAGCATTTT
TRBV19	-	TRBD1	TRBJ1-4	CACRDRGSTNEKLFF	TGTGCCTGCCGGGACAGGGGTAGCACTAATGAAAAACTGTTTTTT